One sample yielded the 12 T cell receptor beta chains listed below, sequenced in a study of T-cell reconstitution after alpha-beta-depleted transplantation in children. Researchers prepared the TCRbeta library using unique molecular identifiers, the study reports. From the PCR reads, TCRdb called clonotypes with MiXCR, one entry per CDR3 protein. The sample includes some 300,000 distinct CDR3 sequences, around 10% seen only once; the top ten take 2% to 2.5%. Sample: PBMCs from the stem cell graft donor, taken from the stem cell graft. All receptors derive from a human donor who donated a stem cell graft to a child with acute lymphoblastic leukemia.

This clonotype occurred many times. Sequence at one end of the junction differs from germline and may be a read error. The chain carries TRBV7-9 and TRBJ1-5; D remains ambiguous. The V gene's germline CDR1 is SEHNR and CDR2 FQNEAQ (reference sequence). The CDR3 is 14 residues long. The CDR3 protein is CASSLAGSNQPQHF. The CDR3 DNA sequence: TGCGCCAGCAGCTTGGCCGGCAGCAATCAGCCCCAGCATTTT. Drawing the rest from reference TRBV7-9 and TRBJ1-5, the complete variable domain is DTGVSQNPRHKITKRGQNVTFRCDPISEHNRLYWYRQTLGQGPEFLTYFQNEAQLEKSRLLSDRFSAERPKGSFSTLEIQRTEQGDSAMYLCASSLAGSNQPQHFGDGTRLSIL.

This clonotype was counted a few times. J is TRBJ2-3 and V is TRBV7-9; 9 nucleotides agree with TRBD2. The CDR3 length is 15 residues. CDR1 SEHNR and CDR2 FQNEAQ come from the germline V gene (reference sequence). The junction had 9 bases not matched to a gene; V was cut back by 7 bases and J by 4 bases. This CDR3 reads CASTPPAGGPDTQYF. The CDR3 nucleotides are TGTGCCAGCACCCCTCCAGCGGGAGGTCCAGATACGCAGTATTTT.

The chain employs TRBV5-1 and TRBJ2-2; 8 bases line up with TRBD1. Unmatched junction bases numbered 4, after V lost 4 bases and J lost 2 bases. The CDR3 length is 15 residues. Germline V gene data show CDR1 as SGHRS and CDR2 as YFSETQ. The CDR3 here is CASSVDRGNTGELFF. CDR3 nucleotides: TGCGCCAGCAGCGTCGACAGGGGTAACACCGGGGAGCTGTTTTTT.

The chain uses TRBV7-9 and TRBJ2-6; no clear D gene. This CDR3 spans 17 amino acids. CDR1 SEHNR and CDR2 FQNEAQ come from the germline V gene (reference sequence). V lost 1 base and J lost 0, with 10 bases in between. CDR3 protein: CASSLVGLASGANVLTF. The DNA for the CDR3 is TGTGCCAGCAGCTTAGTAGGTTTGGCCTCTGGGGCCAACGTCCTGACTTTC.

This clonotype occurred a few times. The chain couples TRBV7-8 to TRBJ2-7, with 12 positions matching TRBD2. The length of the CDR3 is 17 residues. Germline V CDR1 and CDR2: SGHVS, FQNEAQ. Germline trimming cut 1 base from V and 3 bases from J; bases unmatched to any gene: 7. The CDR3 region has the DNA TGTGCCAGCAGCTTAGAGATCGGGACTAGCGGGTTCTACGAGCAGTACTTC. Its translation is CASSLEIGTSGFYEQYF.

This clonotype was seen repeatedly, ten times or more. This chain links TRBV12-3 or TRBV12-4 with TRBJ2-7; D unclear. Trimming removed 3 bases from V and 2 bases from J, with 5 bases in between. The CDR3 runs to 12 residues. The CDR3, as DNA: TGTGCCAGCAGTTTTACGGCCTACGAGCAGTACTTC. The encoded protein is CASSFTAYEQYF.

This chain joins TRBV4-1 and TRBJ2-1, with TRBD2 matching 7 bases. With V trimmed by 8 bases and J by 9 bases, 19 bases remained unmatched. The CDR3 consists of 16 residues. CDR1 is MGHRA, CDR2 YSYEKL, per germline. The CDR3 sequence is CASRDPGGDAGVEQFF. DNA of the CDR3: TGCGCCAGCCGCGACCCCGGGGGTGACGCGGGAGTTGAGCAGTTCTTC.

The V call is TRBV4-1, the J call TRBJ2-7, with 9 bases that match TRBD2. There are 14 residues in the CDR3. Germline CDR1 reads MGHRA; CDR2 reads YSYEKL. V dropped 3 bases and J dropped 3; count of bases not matched to a gene: 3. The CDR3 loop is CASSQGLAVYEQYF. The CDR3 DNA reads as TGCGCCAGCAGCCAGGGACTAGCCGTCTACGAGCAGTACTTC.

The chain combines TRBV6-2 or TRBV6-3 with TRBJ2-1; D is unresolved. Germline CDR1 and CDR2: MNHEY and SVGEGT. Between the trimmed V and J ends, which lost 7 bases and 4 bases, there was a span of 11 bases. The CDR3 covers 13 residues. The CDR3 sequence: CASMASPYNEQFF. The CDR3 DNA reads as TGTGCCAGCATGGCGAGCCCTTACAATGAGCAGTTCTTC.

This clonotype occurred a few times. The chain is built from TRBV12-3 or TRBV12-4 and TRBJ2-3; TRBD2 agrees at 7 bases. Unmatched junction bases numbered 3, after V lost 6 bases and J lost 0 bases. There are 14 residues in the CDR3. CDR3 amino acids: CASRPSGSTDTQYF. CDR3 in DNA: TGTGCCAGCAGACCTAGCGGAAGCACAGATACGCAGTATTTT.

This clonotype was picked up a small number of times. The V gene is TRBV19, the J gene TRBJ2-2, with D perhaps matching TRBD1 or TRBD2 (5 bases each). In germline, CDR1 is LNHDA, CDR2 SQIVND (reference sequence). This CDR3 region has 18 residues. V was clipped by 5 bases and J by 1 base, with 20 bases between them. The CDR3 protein is CASSYAGPGTVNTGELFF. DNA of the CDR3: TGTGCCAGTAGTTATGCCGGCCCCGGGACCGTGAACACCGGGGAGCTGTTTTTT.

V and J are TRBV7-2 and TRBJ2-3; 9 bases agree with TRBD1. This CDR3 region has 14 residues. Unmatched junction bases numbered 4, after V lost 4 bases and J lost 5 bases. Germline CDR1 reads SGHTA; CDR2 reads FQGNSA. CDR3 residues: CASSSDRGRDTQYF. The CDR3, as DNA: TGTGCCAGCAGCTCGGACAGGGGAAGAGATACGCAGTATTTT.